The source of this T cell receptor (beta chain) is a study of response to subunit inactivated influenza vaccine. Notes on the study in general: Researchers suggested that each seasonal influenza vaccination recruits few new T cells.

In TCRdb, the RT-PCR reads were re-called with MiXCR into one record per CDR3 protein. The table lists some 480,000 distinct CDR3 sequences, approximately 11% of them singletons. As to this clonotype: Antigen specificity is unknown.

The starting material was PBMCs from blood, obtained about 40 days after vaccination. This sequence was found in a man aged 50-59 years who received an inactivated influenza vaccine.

The CDR3 bases are TGCGCCAGCAGCCAAGACGGGGCCGACCGGGAAAAACTGTTTTTT. Protein product: CASSQDGADREKLFF. The V and J genes are TRBV4-3 and TRBJ1-4, with D possibly being TRBD1 (5 bases). The CDR3 is 15 residues long. Trimming shortened V by 0 bases and J by 8 bases, and 13 bases separated the two germline ends. The V gene's germline CDR1 is LGHNA and CDR2 YSLEER.